This TCR beta chain is drawn from a study of T cell changes during pregnancy in multiple sclerosis (dated 2019 in TCRdb). Background on the whole study: In women with multiple sclerosis, the researchers looked at how the T cell repertoire shifted as pregnancy progressed.

Measured from the cysteine to the phenylalanine, the CDR3 is 17 residues long. The CDR3 DNA has 51 bases and is translated from base 1. The germline V gene supplies CDR1 SGHTS and CDR2 YDEGEE. Between the V and J ends, shortened by 4 bases and 0 bases respectively, the junction contains 19 bases. Library prep was done by the immunoSEQ multiplex PCR assay. TCRdb obtained this table from immuneACCESS and retained in-frame rearrangements with V and J assigned. These tables miss some clones; where compared with another copy, unresolved V genes account for less than half of the shortfall, and the remainder is unexplained. The sample table contains about 59,000 clones; only one count was recorded for more than 85% of them. The top ten constitute about 2.9% of the sample. As for this clone: What this receptor recognizes is not known. No base quality information exists; no much larger clone differs at one position.

The clonotype originates from a female donor in good health, enrolled as a control in a pregnancy study. The chain employs TRBV5-8 and TRBJ1-1, with TRBD1 as a weak D call on 6 bases. The sample consisted of peripheral blood, taken in the third trimester of pregnancy. The sequenced DNA: TGTGCCAGCAGCCGCGGACAGAGCACAAAAATGAACACTGAAGCTTTCTTT. Translated, it reads CASSRGQSTKMNTEAFF. Where the CDR3 stops, the reference TRBV5-8 and TRBJ1-1 genes take over; the full variable domain is EAGVTQSPTHLIKTRGQQATLRCSPISGHTSVYWYQQALGLGLQFLLWYDEGEERNRGNFPPRFSGRQFPNYSSELNVNALELEDSALYLCASSRGQSTKMNTEAFFGQGTRLTVV.